This T cell receptor beta chain was documented in a study of blood T cells in healthy people across ages. Every participating donor contributed roughly 11 milliliters of peripheral blood through a draw. A J-beta primer mix and a sample-barcoded 5' primer were used in a second PCR of roughly 6 to 11 cycles. TCRdb analysed the 5' RACE reads with MiXCR anew, one entry per CDR3 protein. The sample consists of approximately 830,000 distinct CDR3 sequences, roughly 60% of them appearing once. Trimming removed 1 base from V and 6 bases from J, with 7 bases in between. The CDR3 has 13 amino acids. Germline assignment: CDR1 SGHVS and CDR2 FQNEAQ.

The sequence was collected from a young man in good health. This sequence joins TRBV7-8 and TRBJ1-5, with D uncertain. Material for sequencing was blood. CDR3 in amino acids: CASSLDKGQPQHF. In DNA, the CDR3 is TGTGCCAGCAGCTTAGACAAGGGTCAGCCCCAGCATTTT. The whole variable domain, remainder taken from reference TRBV7-8 and TRBJ1-5, is GAGVSQSPRYKVAKRGQDVALRCDPISGHVSLFWYQQALGQGPEFLTYFQNEAQLDKSGLPSDRFFAERPEGSVSTLKIQRTQQEDSAVYLCASSLDKGQPQHFGDGTRLSIL.